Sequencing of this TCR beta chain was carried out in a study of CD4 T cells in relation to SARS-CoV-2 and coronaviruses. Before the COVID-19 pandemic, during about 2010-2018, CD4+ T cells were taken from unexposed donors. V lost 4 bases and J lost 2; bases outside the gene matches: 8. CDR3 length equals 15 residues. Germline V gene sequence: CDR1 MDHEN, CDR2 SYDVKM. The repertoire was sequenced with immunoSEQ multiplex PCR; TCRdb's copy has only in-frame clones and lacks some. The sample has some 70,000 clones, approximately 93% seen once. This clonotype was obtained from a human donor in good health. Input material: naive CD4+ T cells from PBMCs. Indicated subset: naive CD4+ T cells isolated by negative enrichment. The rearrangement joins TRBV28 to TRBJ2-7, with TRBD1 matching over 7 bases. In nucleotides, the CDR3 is TGTGCCAGCAGTTCAGACAGGGTGCCCGCCTACGAGCAGTACTTC. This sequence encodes CASSSDRVPAYEQYF.